The 25 T cell receptor beta chains below come from one sample, sequenced in a study of cytomegalovirus exposure and HLA in healthy donors. 60 Vbeta and 13 Jbeta primers were used in PCR. Libraries were prepared by immunoSEQ multiplex PCR; TCRdb keeps only in-frame clonotypes and omits some of them. This sample has roughly 160,000 clones, with 60% to 80% found just once. Material: PBMCs. Receptors originate from a man aged 25 to 45 in good health and CMV-seropositive.

The chain couples TRBV7-6 to TRBJ1-1, with D possibly matching TRBD1 (6 bases). This CDR3 region has 15 residues. CDR1 is SGHVS, CDR2 FNYEAQ, per germline. V was pared by 1 base and J by 4 bases, with 13 bases between. Written as DNA, the CDR3 is TGTGCCAGCAGCTTAGAGATCGGGGGGCGCACTGAAGCTTTCTTT. As protein: CASSLEIGGRTEAFF.

The gene calls are TRBV11-2 and TRBJ2-5; maybe TRBD2 (6 bases). The V end lost 1 base, the J end lost 3 bases, and 6 bases lay between the germline ends. CDR1 and CDR2 (germline): SGHAT, FQNNGV. This CDR3 spans 13 amino acids. CDR3 coding DNA: TGTGCCAGCAGCTTAGGACTAGAAGAGACCCAGTACTTC. Its protein is CASSLGLEETQYF.

This chain uses TRBV29-1 with TRBJ1-1; 9 bases agree with TRBD1. Looked up from germline, CDR1 is SQVTM and CDR2 is ANQGSEA. The CDR3 is made up of 14 amino acids. The V and J ends lost 6 bases and 1 base, in that order; junction bases with no gene match: 6. CDR3 DNA sequence: TGCAGCGTCGAAAGACAGGGGGGGAACACTGAAGCTTTCTTT. It codes for CSVERQGGNTEAFF.

This clone occurred once. The chain uses TRBV15 and TRBJ2-7; 9 nucleotides agree with TRBD1. J was trimmed by 6 bases and V by 4 bases; bases with no gene match: 7. CDR1 is LNHNV and CDR2 is YYDKDF in the germline V gene (reference sequence). The length of the CDR3 is 14 residues. The CDR3 nucleotides are TGTGCCACCAGCAAGGGACAGGGAATGGGCGAGCAGTACTTC. This gives the protein CATSKGQGMGEQYF.

The chain links TRBV7-9 to TRBJ1-6; 9 nucleotides align to TRBD1. Germline V gene lookup returns CDR1 SEHNR and CDR2 FQNEAQ (reference sequence). J lost 9 bases, V lost 2 bases, and 2 bases had no gene match. The CDR3 has 14 residues. CDR3 DNA: TGTGCCAGCAGCTTAACAGGGGGCGTTTCACCCCTCCACTTT. This sequence encodes CASSLTGGVSPLHF.

CDR3 coding DNA: TGTGCCAGCAGCTTACGAGGGGGGGCCCCCCCTTACAATGAGCAGTTCTTC. Its translation is CASSLRGGAPPYNEQFF. V gene TRBV7-9 combines with J gene TRBJ2-1; D possibly corresponds to TRBD2 (7 bases). V was pared by 2 bases and J by 4 bases, with 18 bases between. The CDR3 sequence is 17 residues long. Germline V gene sequence: CDR1 SEHNR, CDR2 FQNEAQ (reference sequence).

This clone was seen a handful of times. V is TRBV7-8 and J is TRBJ2-3; 10 nucleotides agree with TRBD2. Germline V gene lookup returns CDR1 SGHVS and CDR2 FQNEAQ. V shed 2 bases, J shed 3 bases, and the junction held 2 bases outside the gene matches. This CDR3 has 15 amino acids. The CDR3 is CASSLTSGETDTQYF. CDR3 DNA sequence: TGTGCCAGCAGCTTAACTAGCGGGGAGACAGATACGCAGTATTTT.

The rearrangement joins TRBV19 to TRBJ1-6; D gene ambiguous. Germline CDR1 and CDR2: LNHDA and SQIVND (reference sequence). V shed 5 bases and J shed 4 bases, with 9 bases lying between them. CDR3 length: 14 amino acids. The CDR3 region is CASSPSSYNSPLHF. Written as DNA, the CDR3 is TGTGCCAGTAGTCCCTCCAGTTATAATTCACCCCTCCACTTT.

The V call is TRBV6-5, the J call TRBJ1-2; 7 nucleotides match TRBD1. Trimming took 6 bases from V and 8 from J; bases not matched to a gene: 3. Germline V gene sequence: CDR1 MNHEY, CDR2 SVGAGI. The CDR3 consists of 11 residues. The CDR3 region is CASRTGIGYTF. CDR3 nucleotides: TGTGCCAGCAGGACAGGGATCGGCTACACCTTC.

The J gene is TRBJ2-1, the V gene TRBV28, with 14 bases fitting TRBD2. J was trimmed by 9 bases and V by 6 bases; bases with no gene match: 7. This CDR3 has 15 amino acids. Germline V gene lookup returns CDR1 MDHEN and CDR2 SYDVKM. In nucleotides, the CDR3 is TGTGCCAGCAGCACCGGGACTAGCGGGGGAGGTGAGCAGTTCTTC. The encoded protein is CASSTGTSGGGEQFF.

The chain recombines TRBV25-1 with TRBJ1-2; 7 nucleotides line up with TRBD1. From germline, CDR1 is MGHDK and CDR2 SYGVNS. The trim removed 2 bases at V and 2 bases at J, leaving 2 bases unmatched. The CDR3 runs to 14 residues. DNA of the CDR3: TGTGCCAGCAGTGAACCGACAGGGAACTATGGCTACACCTTC. It codes for CASSEPTGNYGYTF.

This clone was seen once. The chain carries TRBV29-1 and TRBJ2-2; TRBD1 might be the D (5 bases). The V and J ends lost 3 bases and 3 bases respectively, with 8 bases between them. The CDR3 spans 13 residues. The germline CDR1 and CDR2 sequences are SQVTM and ANQGSEA. The DNA of the CDR3 is TGCAGCGTTGATTCAGGGTACACCGGGGAGCTGTTTTTT. Its protein product is CSVDSGYTGELFF.

The rearrangement links TRBV2 to TRBJ2-7; D is unclear. V was cut by 2 bases and J by 0 bases, with 5 bases left in between. From germline, CDR1 is SNHLY and CDR2 FYNNEI. The CDR3 runs 13 residues. The CDR3 DNA reads as TGTGCCAGCAGTGAATTCTACTCCTACGAGCAGTACTTC. Protein product: CASSEFYSYEQYF.

This sequence joins TRBV5-1 and TRBJ2-2; 9 bases agree with TRBD1. The CDR3 spans 15 residues. Germline CDR1 SGHRS, CDR2 YFSETQ. The J segment lost 3 bases and the V segment lost 5 bases, leaving 5 bases of the junction unmatched. The CDR3 DNA sequence: TGCGCCAGCAGACCCGGACAGGGGCACACCGGGGAGCTGTTTTTT. It translates to CASRPGQGHTGELFF.

The V call is TRBV12-5, the J call TRBJ1-1; TRBD1 aligns across 7 bases. With V trimmed by 6 bases and J by 0 bases, 1 base remained unmatched. Germline assignment: CDR1 LGHNT and CDR2 FRNRAP. The CDR3 sequence is 13 residues long. CDR3: CASGQGMNTEAFF. The CDR3 DNA sequence: TGTGCTAGTGGACAGGGGATGAACACTGAAGCTTTCTTT.

This clone was recorded only once. The rearrangement uses TRBV4-1 and TRBJ2-2; 9 positions agree with TRBD2. With 2 bases clipped from V and 3 bases from J, the junction kept 1 base outside the gene matches. This CDR3 region has 15 residues. From germline, CDR1 is MGHRA and CDR2 YSYEKL. CDR3 nucleotide sequence: TGCGCCAGCAGCCAAAGACTAGCGGACACCGGGGAGCTGTTTTTT. It encodes CASSQRLADTGELFF.

This clone occurred once. The chain employs TRBV19 and TRBJ2-5, with a weak D call TRBD1 (5 bases). The germline V gene encodes CDR1 LNHDA and CDR2 SQIVND (reference sequence). The ends were cut back, 5 bases at V and 7 bases at J, with 11 bases in the middle. The CDR3 covers 12 residues. The CDR3 region has the DNA TGTGCCAGTAGTTCACTCCAGGGGACCCAGTACTTC. It codes for CASSSLQGTQYF.

The CDR3 loop is CASSPGVESNQPQHF. CDR3 coding DNA: TGCGCCAGCAGCCCGGGAGTGGAGAGCAATCAGCCCCAGCATTTT. This chain joins TRBV5-1 and TRBJ1-5, with unresolved D. The CDR3 is made up of 15 amino acids. The germline V gene has CDR1 SGHRS and CDR2 YFSETQ. Trimming removed 4 bases at V and 1 base at J, with 12 bases between.

CDR3 residues: CASSFIQYNEQFF. The CDR3 bases are TGTGCCAGCAGCTTTATACAGTACAATGAGCAGTTCTTC. The chain joins TRBV7-2 to TRBJ2-1, with D unclear. V lost 3 bases and J 4 bases, leaving 7 bases between the germline ends. Germline V gives CDR1 SGHTA, CDR2 FQGNSA. The CDR3 totals 13 residues.

The chain links TRBV7-3 to TRBJ2-1; 16 nucleotides align to TRBD2. Germline V CDR1 and CDR2: SGHTA, FQGTGA. V gave up 1 base and J gave up 0 bases; unmatched junction bases: 3. This CDR3 contains 19 residues. The DNA of the CDR3 is TGTGCCAGCAGCTTAATGGGACTAGCGGGGGGGAGCTCCTACAATGAGCAGTTCTTC. Its translation: CASSLMGLAGGSSYNEQFF.

The chain is built from TRBV28 and TRBJ2-7; D unresolved. V gave up 2 bases and J gave up 3 bases, with 5 bases separating them. The CDR3 has 12 residues. Germline V gives CDR1 MDHEN, CDR2 SYDVKM. The CDR3 loop reads CASSLQVYEQYF. CDR3 in DNA: TGTGCCAGCAGTTTACAGGTCTACGAGCAGTACTTC.

The chain links TRBV2 to TRBJ2-3; D might be TRBD2 (7 bases). The CDR3 runs to 15 residues. V lost 2 bases and J 8 bases, leaving 17 bases between the germline ends. Per germline, CDR1 SNHLY and CDR2 FYNNEI. The CDR3 spells CASSEYVGGQSTQYF. As DNA, the CDR3 is TGTGCCAGCAGTGAATACGTGGGGGGGCAGAGTACGCAGTATTTT.

This clone was picked up a small number of times. V usage is TRBV5-6 and J usage is TRBJ1-5; no definite D call. This CDR3 comprises 16 residues. Germline CDR1 SGHDT, CDR2 YYEEEE. Deletions cut 4 bases from V and 0 bases from J, with 14 bases between. The CDR3 bases are TGTGCCAGCAGCATATGGCGGGGATTTAGCAATCAGCCCCAGCATTTT. Its protein is CASSIWRGFSNQPQHF.

In nucleotides, the CDR3 is TGTGCCAGCTTAGGAGGCAATCAGCCCCAGCATTTT. The encoded protein is CASLGGNQPQHF. The V gene is TRBV28, the J gene TRBJ1-5; D ambiguous. Germline V gene sequence: CDR1 MDHEN, CDR2 SYDVKM. Trimming shortened V by 8 bases and J by 2 bases, and 7 bases separated the two germline ends. This CDR3 has 12 residues.

This clone was observed a single time. V and J are TRBV19 and TRBJ1-1, with TRBD1 as a possible D gene (5 bases). The CDR3 totals 14 residues. Trimming removed 8 bases from V and 11 bases from J, with 24 bases in between. Germline values: CDR1 LNHDA, CDR2 SQIVND (reference sequence). CDR3 DNA: TGTGCCAGTGGTAATCCCTGGGAGGGGCTGAGGGCTTTCTTT. Translation: CASGNPWEGLRAFF. Based on the CDR3 plus reference TRBV19 and TRBJ1-1, the full variable domain is DGGITQSPKYLFRKEGQNVTLSCEQNLNHDAMYWYRQDPGQGLRLIYYSQIVNDFQKGDIAEGYSVSREKKESFPLTVTSAQKNPTAFYLCASGNPWEGLRAFFGQGTRLTVV.